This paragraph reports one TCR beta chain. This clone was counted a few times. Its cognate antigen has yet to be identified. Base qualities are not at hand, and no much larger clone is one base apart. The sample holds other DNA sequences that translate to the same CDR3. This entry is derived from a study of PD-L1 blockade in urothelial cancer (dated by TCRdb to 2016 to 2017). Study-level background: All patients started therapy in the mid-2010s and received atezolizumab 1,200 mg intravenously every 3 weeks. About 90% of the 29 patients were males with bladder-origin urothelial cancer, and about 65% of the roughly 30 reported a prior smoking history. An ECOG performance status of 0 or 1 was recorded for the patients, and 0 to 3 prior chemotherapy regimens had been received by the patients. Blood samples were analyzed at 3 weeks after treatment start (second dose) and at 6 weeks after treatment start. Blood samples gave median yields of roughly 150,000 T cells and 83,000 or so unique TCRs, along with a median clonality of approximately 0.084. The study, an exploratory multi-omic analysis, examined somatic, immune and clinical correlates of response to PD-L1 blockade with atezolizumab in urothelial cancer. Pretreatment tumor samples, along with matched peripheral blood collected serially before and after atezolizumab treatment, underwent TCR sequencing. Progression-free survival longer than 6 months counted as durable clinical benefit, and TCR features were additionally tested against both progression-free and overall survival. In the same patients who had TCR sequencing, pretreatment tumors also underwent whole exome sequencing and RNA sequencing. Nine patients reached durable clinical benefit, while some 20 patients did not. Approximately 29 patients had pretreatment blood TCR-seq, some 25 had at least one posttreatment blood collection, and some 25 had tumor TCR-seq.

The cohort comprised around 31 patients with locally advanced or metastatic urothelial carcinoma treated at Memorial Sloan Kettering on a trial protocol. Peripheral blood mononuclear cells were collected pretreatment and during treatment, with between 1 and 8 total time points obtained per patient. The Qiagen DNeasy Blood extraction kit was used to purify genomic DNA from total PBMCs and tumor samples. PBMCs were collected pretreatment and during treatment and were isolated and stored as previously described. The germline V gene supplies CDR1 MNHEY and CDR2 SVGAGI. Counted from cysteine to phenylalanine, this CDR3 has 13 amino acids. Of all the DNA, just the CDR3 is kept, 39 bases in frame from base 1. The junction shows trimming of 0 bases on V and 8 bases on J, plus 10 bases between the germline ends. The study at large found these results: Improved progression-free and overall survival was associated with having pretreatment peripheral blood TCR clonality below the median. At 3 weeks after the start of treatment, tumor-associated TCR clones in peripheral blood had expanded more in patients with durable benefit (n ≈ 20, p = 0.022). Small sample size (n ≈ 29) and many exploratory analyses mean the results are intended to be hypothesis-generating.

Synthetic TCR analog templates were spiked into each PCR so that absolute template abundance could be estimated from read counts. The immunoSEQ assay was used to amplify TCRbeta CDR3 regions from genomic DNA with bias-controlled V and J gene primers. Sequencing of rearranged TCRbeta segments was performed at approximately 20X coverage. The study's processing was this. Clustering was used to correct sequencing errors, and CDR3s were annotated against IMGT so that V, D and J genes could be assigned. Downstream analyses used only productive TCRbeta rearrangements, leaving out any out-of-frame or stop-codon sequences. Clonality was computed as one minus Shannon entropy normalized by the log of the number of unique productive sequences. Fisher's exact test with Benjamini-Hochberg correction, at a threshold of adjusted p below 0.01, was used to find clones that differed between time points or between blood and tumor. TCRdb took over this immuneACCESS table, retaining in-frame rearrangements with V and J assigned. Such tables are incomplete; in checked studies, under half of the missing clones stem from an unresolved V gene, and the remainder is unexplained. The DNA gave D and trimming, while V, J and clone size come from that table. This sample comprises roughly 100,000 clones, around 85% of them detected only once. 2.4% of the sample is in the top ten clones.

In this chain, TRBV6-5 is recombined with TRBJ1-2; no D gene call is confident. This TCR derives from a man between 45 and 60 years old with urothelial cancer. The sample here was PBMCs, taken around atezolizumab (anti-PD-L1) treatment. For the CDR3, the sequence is CASSYSRGPGYTF. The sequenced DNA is TGTGCCAGCAGTTACTCCCGAGGGCCCGGCTACACCTTC.